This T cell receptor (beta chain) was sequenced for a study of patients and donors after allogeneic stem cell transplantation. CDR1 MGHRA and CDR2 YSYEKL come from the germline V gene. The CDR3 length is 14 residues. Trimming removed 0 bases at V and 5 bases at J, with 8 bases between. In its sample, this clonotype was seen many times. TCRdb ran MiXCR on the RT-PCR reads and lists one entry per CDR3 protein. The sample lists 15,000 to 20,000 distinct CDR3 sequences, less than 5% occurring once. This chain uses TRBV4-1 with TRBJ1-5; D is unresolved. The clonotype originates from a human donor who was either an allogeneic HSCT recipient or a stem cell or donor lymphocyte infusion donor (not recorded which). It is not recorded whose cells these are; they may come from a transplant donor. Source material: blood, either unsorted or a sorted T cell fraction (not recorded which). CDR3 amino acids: CASSQEADYQPQHF. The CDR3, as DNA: TGCGCCAGCAGCCAAGAAGCGGACTATCAGCCCCAGCATTTT.